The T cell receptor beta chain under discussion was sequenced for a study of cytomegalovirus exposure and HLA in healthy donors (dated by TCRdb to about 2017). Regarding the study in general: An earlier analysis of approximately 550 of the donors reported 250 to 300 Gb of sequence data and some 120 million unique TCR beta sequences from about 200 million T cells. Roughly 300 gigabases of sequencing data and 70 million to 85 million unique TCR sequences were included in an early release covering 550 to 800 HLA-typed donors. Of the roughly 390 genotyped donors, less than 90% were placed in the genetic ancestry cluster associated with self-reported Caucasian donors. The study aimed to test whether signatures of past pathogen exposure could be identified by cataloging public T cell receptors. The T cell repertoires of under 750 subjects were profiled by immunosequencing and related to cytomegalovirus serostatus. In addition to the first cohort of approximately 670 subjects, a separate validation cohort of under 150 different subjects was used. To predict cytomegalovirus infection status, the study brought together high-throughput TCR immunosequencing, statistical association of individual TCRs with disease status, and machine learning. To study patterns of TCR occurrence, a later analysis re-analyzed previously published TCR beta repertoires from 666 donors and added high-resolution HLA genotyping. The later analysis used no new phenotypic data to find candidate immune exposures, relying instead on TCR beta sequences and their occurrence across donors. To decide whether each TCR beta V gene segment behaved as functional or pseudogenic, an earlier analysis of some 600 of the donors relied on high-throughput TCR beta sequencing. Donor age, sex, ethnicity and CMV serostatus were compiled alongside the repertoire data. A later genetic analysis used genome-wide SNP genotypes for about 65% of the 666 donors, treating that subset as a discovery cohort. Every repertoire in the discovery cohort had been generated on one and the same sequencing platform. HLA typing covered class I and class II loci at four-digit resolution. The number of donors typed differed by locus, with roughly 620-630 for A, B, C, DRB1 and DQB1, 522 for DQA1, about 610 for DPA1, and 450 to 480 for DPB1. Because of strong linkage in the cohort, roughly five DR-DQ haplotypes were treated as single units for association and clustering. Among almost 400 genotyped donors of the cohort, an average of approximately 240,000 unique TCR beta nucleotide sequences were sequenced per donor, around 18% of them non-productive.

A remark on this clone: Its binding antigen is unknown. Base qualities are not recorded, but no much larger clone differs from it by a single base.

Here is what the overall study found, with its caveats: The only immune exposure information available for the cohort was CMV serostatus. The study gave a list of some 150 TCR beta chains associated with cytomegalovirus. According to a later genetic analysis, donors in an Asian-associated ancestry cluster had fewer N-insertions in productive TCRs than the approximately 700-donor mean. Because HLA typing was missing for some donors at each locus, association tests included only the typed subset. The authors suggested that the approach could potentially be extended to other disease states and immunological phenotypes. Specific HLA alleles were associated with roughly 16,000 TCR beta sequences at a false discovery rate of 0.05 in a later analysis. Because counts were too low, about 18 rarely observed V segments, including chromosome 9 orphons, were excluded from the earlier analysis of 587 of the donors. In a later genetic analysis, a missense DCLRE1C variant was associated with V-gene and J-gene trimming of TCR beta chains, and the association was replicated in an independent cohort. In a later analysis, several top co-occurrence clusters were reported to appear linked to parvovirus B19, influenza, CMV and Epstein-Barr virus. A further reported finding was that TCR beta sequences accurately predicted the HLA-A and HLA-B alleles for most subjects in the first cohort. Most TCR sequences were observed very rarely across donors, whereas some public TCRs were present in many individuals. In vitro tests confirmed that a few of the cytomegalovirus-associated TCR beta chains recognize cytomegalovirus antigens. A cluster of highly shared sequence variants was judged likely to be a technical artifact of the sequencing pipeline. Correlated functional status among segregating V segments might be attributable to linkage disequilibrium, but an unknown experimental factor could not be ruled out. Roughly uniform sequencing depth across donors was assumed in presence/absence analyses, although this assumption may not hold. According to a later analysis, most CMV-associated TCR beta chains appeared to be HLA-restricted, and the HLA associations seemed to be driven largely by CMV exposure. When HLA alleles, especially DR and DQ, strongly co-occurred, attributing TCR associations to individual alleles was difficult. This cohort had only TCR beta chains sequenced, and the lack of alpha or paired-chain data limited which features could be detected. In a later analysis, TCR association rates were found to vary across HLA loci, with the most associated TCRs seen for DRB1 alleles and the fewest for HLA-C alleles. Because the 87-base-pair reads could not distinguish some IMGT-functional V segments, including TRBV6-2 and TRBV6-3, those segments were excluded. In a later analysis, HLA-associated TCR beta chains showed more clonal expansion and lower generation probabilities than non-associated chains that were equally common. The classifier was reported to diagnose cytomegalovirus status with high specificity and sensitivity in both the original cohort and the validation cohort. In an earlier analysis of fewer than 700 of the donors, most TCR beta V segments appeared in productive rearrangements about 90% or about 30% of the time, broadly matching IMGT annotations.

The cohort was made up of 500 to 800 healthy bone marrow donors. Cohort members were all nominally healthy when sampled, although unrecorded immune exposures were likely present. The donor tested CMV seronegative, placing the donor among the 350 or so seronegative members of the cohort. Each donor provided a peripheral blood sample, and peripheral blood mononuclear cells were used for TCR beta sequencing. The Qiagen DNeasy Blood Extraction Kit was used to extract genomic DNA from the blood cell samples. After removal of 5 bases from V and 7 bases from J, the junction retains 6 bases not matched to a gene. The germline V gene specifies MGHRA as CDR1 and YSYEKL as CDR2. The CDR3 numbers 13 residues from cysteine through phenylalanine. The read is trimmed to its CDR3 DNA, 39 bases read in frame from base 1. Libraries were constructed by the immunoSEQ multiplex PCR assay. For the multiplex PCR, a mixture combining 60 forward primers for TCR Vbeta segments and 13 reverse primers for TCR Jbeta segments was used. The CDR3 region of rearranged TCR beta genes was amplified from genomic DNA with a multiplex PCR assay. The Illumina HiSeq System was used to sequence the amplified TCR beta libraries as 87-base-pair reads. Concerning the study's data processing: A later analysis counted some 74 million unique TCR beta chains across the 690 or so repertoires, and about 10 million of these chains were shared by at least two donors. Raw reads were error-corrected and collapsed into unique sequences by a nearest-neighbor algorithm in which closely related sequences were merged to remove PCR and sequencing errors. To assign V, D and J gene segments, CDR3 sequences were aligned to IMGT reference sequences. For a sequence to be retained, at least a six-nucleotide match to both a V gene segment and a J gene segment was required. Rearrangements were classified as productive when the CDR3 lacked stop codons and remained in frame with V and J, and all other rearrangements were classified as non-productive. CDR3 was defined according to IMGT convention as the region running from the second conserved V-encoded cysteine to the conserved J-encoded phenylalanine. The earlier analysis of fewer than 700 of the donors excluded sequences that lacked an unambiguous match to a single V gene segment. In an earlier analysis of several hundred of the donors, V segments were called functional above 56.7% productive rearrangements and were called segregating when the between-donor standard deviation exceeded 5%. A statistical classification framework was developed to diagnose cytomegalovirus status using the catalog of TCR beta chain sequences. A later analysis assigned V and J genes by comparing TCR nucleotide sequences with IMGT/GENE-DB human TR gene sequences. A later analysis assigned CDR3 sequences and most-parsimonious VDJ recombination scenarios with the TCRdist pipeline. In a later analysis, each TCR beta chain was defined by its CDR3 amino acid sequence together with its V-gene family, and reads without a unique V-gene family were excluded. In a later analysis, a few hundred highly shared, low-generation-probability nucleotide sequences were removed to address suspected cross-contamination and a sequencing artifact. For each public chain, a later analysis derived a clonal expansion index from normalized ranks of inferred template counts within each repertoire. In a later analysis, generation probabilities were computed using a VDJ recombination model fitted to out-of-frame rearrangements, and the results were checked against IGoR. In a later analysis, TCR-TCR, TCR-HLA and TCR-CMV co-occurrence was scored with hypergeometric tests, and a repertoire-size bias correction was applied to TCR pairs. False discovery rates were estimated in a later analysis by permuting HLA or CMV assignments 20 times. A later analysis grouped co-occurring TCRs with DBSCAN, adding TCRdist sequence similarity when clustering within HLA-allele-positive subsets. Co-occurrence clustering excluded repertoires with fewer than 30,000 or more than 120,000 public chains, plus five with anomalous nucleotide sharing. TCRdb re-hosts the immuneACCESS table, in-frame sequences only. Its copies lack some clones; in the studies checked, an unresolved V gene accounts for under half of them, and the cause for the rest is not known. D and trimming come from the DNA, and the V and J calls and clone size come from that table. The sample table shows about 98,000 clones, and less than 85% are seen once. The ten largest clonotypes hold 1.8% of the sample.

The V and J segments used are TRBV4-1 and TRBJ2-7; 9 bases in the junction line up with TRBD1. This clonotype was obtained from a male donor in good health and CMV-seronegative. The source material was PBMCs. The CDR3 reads CASSTGQGREQYF. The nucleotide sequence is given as TGCGCCAGCAGCACAGGACAGGGGCGTGAGCAGTACTTC.